The clone carrying this T cell receptor beta chain was picked up one time. Clones were read by immunoSEQ multiplex PCR, and TCRdb kept only the in-frame ones, dropping some. The table shows about 540,000 clones, with about 80% occurring only once. These data are taken from a study of shared T cell receptors in the human thymus. This CDR3 contains 16 residues. The germline CDR1 and CDR2 sequences are LNHDA and SQIVND (reference sequence). V lost 4 bases to trimming and J lost 6 bases; unmatched junction nucleotides: 11. This same sample was also part of a study on human thymus T cells. That paper notes: V and J gene usage appeared biased in thymic and blood repertoires.

J is TRBJ2-7 and V is TRBV19, with 11 bases identical to TRBD2. The material sequenced was thymocytes. This TCR derives from a boy under two years old with a congenital heart defect. CDR3 sequence: CASSTQTSGKMGEQYF. The DNA for the CDR3 is TGTGCCAGTAGTACCCAGACTAGCGGGAAGATGGGCGAGCAGTACTTC.